These T cell receptor beta chains were read from a single sample in a study of glioma-infiltrating T cells after dendritic cell vaccination. Only in-frame clones appear in the TCRdb table, and some are missing; sequencing was by immunoSEQ multiplex PCR. The sample has around 58,000 clones; more than 75% are singletons. The sequencing used blood, collected before dendritic cell vaccination. These receptors were obtained from a human donor with glioblastoma. The CDR3 runs from the conserved cysteine through the conserved F or W. D genes are given only for firm matches.

TRBV2	TRBJ2-7	.	CASSLQTGPYEQYF	TGTGCCAGCAGTCTTCAGACAGGTCCCTACGAGCAGTACTTC
TRBV4-1	TRBJ2-2	TRBD2	CASSQGIAGYTGELFF	TGCGCCAGCAGCCAAGGAATAGCGGGGTACACCGGGGAGCTGTTTTTT
TRBV27	TRBJ2-7	TRBD1	CASSSLLTGAYEQYF	TGTGCCAGCAGTTCGTTGCTGACAGGGGCCTACGAGCAGTACTTC
TRBV6-1	TRBJ1-4	.	CASSRGGGREKLFF	TGTGCCAGCAGCCGGGGGGGAGGGAGGGAAAAACTGTTTTTT
TRBV6-7	TRBJ1-1	.	CASSYSGGENTEAFF	TGTGCCAGCAGTTACTCAGGGGGGGAAAACACTGAAGCTTTCTTT
TRBV10-3	TRBJ1-5	TRBD1	CAISDSDRGRVQPQHF	TGTGCCATCAGTGACTCCGACAGGGGGCGGGTCCAGCCCCAGCATTTT
TRBV6-7	TRBJ2-7	TRBD1	CASPTAGQGKGEQYF	TGTGCCAGCCCTACGGCGGGACAGGGGAAGGGCGAGCAGTACTTC
TRBV30	TRBJ2-7	TRBD1	CAWRGQGTYEQYF	TGTGCCTGGAGGGGACAGGGGACCTACGAGCAGTACTTC
TRBV30	TRBJ2-1	TRBD2	CASETGPNRWTSGAEQFF	TGTGCCTCGGAAACCGGACCAAACCGCTGGACTAGCGGGGCGGAGCAGTTCTTC
TRBV2	TRBJ2-1	TRBD2	CASPLAGGPPDEQFF	TGTGCCAGTCCCTTAGCGGGGGGGCCTCCAGATGAGCAGTTCTTC
TRBV28	TRBJ2-5	.	CASSLGASYQETQYF	TGTGCCAGCAGTTTGGGGGCCTCGTACCAAGAGACCCAGTACTTC
TRBV11-2	TRBJ2-1	.	CASSRRLGVYNEQFF	TGTGCCAGCAGCCGCCGCCTGGGAGTATACAATGAGCAGTTCTTC
TRBV6-6	TRBJ1-2	.	CASSYGRGAGNYGYTF	TGTGCCAGCAGTTACGGGCGGGGGGCTGGAAATTATGGCTACACCTTC
TRBV7-8	TRBJ1-1	.	CASSLEPVSPEAFF	TGTGCCAGCAGCTTAGAGCCCGTCTCCCCCGAAGCTTTCTTT
TRBV9	TRBJ1-4	.	CASSRGLDGEKLFF	TGTGCCAGCAGCAGGGGACTTGACGGGGAAAAACTGTTTTTT
TRBV5-6	TRBJ2-7	.	CASTFSGTGISYEQYF	TGTGCCAGCACCTTTTCGGGCACAGGGATCTCCTACGAGCAGTACTTC
TRBV27	TRBJ2-3	TRBD2	CASSRYRLAGGGTDTQYF	TGTGCCAGCAGTCGCTACCGACTAGCGGGGGGGGGCACAGATACGCAGTATTTT
TRBV5-1	TRBJ2-1	.	CASRATAGENEQFF	TGCGCCAGCAGAGCGACCGCCGGGGAGAATGAGCAGTTCTTC
TRBV4-2	TRBJ1-6	.	CASSLAQPGSPLHF	TGTGCCAGCAGCCTAGCCCAACCGGGGTCACCCCTCCACTTT
TRBV7-8	TRBJ2-7	TRBD2	CASNPQRGSYEQYF	TGTGCCAGCAACCCCCAGCGGGGGTCCTACGAGCAGTACTTC
TRBV11-2	TRBJ1-2	TRBD1	CASSYPTGQDYGYTF	TGTGCCAGCAGCTACCCCACAGGACAGGACTATGGCTACACCTTC
TRBV18	TRBJ2-3	TRBD1	CASSRTGQSTDTQYF	TGTGCCAGCTCACGGACAGGCCAGAGCACAGATACGCAGTATTTT